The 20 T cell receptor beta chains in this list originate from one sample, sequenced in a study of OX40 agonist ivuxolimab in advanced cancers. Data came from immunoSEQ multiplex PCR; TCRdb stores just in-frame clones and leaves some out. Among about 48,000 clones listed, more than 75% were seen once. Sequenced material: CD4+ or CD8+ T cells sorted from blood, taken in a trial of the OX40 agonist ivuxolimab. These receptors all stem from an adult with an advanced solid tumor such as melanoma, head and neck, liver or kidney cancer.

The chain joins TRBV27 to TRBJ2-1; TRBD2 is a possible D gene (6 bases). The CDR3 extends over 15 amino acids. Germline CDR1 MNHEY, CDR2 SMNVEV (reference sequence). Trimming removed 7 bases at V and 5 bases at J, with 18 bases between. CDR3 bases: TGTGCCAGCAAGGAGCTTGGGGGGAGACACAATGAGCAGTTCTTC. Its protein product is CASKELGGRHNEQFF.

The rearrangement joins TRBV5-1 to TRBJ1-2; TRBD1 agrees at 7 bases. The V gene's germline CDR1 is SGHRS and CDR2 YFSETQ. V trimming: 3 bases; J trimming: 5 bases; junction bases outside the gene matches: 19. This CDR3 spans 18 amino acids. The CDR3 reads CASSSAPRTGGTSYGYTF. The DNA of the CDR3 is TGCGCCAGCAGCTCCGCACCGAGGACAGGAGGTACCAGTTATGGCTACACCTTC.

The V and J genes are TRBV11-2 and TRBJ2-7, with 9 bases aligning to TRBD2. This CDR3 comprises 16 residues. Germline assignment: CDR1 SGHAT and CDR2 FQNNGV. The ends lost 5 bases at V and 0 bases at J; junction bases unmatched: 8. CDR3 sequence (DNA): TGTGCCAGCAGCGATGCGGGGGGGCTCAGCTCCTACGAGCAGTACTTC. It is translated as CASSDAGGLSSYEQYF.

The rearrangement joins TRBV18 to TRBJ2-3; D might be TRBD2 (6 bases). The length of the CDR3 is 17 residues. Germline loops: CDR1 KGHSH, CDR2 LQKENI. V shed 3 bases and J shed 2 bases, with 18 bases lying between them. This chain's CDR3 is CASSPLRIAGSTDTQYF. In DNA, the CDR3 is TGTGCCAGCTCACCCCTCCGGATTGCGGGATCCACAGATACGCAGTATTTT.

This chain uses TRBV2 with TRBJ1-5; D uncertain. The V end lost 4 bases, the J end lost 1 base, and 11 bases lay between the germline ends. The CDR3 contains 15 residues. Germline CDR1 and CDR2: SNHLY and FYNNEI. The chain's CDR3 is CASSAGSVSNQPQHF. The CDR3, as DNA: TGTGCCAGCAGTGCGGGCAGTGTGAGCAATCAGCCCCAGCATTTT.

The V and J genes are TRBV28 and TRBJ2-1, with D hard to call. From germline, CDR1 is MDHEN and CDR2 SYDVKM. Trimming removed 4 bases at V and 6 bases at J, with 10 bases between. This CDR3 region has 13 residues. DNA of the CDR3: TGTGCCAGCAGTTCGCCGCATAGCAATGAGCAGTTCTTC. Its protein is CASSSPHSNEQFF.

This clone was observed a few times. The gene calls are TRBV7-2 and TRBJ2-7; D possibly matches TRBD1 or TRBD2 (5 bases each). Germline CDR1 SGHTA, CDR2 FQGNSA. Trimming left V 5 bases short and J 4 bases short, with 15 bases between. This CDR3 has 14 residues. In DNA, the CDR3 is TGTGCCAGCAGCCCGAGGGACGCGATTTACGAGCAGTACTTC. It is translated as CASSPRDAIYEQYF.

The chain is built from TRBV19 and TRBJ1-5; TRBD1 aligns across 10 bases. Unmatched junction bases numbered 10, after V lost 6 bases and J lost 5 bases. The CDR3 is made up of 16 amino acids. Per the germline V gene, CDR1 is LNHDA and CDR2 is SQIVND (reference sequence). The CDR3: CASSVTQGQGHQPQHF. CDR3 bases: TGTGCCAGTAGCGTAACGCAGGGACAGGGGCATCAGCCCCAGCATTTT.

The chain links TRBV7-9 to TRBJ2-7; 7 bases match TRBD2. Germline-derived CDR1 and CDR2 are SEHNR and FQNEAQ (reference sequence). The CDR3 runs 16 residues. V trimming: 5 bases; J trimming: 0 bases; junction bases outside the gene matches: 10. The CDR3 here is CASSDRAGLSSYEQYF. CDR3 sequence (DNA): TGTGCCAGCAGCGATAGAGCGGGGCTGAGCTCCTACGAGCAGTACTTC.

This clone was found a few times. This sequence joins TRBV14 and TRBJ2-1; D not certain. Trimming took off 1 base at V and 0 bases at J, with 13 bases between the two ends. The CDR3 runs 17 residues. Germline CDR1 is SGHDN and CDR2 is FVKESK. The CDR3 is CASSQGRQYFSYNEQFF. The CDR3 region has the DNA TGTGCCAGCAGCCAAGGGCGGCAGTACTTCTCCTACAATGAGCAGTTCTTC.

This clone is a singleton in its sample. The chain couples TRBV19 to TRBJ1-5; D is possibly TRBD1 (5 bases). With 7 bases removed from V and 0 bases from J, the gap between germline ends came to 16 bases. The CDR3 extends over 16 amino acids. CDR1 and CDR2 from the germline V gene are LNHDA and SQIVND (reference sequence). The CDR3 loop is CASTAGRWASNQPQHF. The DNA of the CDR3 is TGTGCCAGTACCGCAGGGAGGTGGGCTAGCAATCAGCCCCAGCATTTT.

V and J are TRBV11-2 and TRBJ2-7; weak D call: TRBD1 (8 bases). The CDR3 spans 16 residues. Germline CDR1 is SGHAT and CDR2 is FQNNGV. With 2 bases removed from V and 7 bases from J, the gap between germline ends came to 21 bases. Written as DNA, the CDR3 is TGTGCCAGCAGCTTATGGCGGGGGACAGGACCGGGAGAGCAGTACTTC. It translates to CASSLWRGTGPGEQYF.

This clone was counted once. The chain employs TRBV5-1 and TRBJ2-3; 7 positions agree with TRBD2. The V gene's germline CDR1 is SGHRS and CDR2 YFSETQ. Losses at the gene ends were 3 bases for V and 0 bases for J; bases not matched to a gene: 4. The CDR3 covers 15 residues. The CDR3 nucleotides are TGCGCCAGCAGCTCCACTAGCGTCAGCACAGATACGCAGTATTTT. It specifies CASSSTSVSTDTQYF.

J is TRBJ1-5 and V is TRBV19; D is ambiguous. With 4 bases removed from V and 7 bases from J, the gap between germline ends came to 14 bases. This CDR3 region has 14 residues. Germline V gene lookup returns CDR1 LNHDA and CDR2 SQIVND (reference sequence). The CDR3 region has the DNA TGTGCCAGTAGTAGCACGGAGGGCAGGCAGCCCCAGCATTTT. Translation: CASSSTEGRQPQHF.

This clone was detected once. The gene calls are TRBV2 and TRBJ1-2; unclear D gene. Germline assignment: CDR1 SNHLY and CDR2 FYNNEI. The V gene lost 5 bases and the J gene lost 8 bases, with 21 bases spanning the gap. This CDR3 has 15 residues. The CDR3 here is CASSNTHRGFFGYTF. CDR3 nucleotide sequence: TGTGCCAGCAGTAATACCCACAGAGGGTTTTTCGGCTACACCTTC.

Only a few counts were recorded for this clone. The CDR3 region is CASSLMGTSGYTDTQYF. The DNA for the CDR3 is TGTGCCAGCAGCTTAATGGGGACTAGCGGGTACACAGATACGCAGTATTTT. The gene calls are TRBV7-3 and TRBJ2-3; 12 positions agree with TRBD2. J gave up 2 bases and V 1 base, and 4 bases lay outside the gene matches. The germline V gene has CDR1 SGHTA and CDR2 FQGTGA. CDR3 length: 17 amino acids.

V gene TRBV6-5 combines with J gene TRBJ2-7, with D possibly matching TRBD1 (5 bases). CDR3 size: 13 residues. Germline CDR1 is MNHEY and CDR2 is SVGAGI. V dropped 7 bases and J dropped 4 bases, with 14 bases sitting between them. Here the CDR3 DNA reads TGTGCCAGCACCCCCGGACACAAATACGAGCAGTACTTC. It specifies CASTPGHKYEQYF.

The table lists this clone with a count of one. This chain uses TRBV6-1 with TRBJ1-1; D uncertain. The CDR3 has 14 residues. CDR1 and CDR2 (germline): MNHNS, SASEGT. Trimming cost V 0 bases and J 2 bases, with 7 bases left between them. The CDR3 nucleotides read TGTGCCAGCAGTGAAGCGGCGGGTAACACTGAAGCTTTCTTT. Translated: CASSEAAGNTEAFF.

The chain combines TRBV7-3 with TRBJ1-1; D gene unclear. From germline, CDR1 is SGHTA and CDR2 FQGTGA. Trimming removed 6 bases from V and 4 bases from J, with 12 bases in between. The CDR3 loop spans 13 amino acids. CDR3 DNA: TGTGCCAGCAGTGCCAGGAGCAGCACTGAAGCTTTCTTT. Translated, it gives CASSARSSTEAFF.

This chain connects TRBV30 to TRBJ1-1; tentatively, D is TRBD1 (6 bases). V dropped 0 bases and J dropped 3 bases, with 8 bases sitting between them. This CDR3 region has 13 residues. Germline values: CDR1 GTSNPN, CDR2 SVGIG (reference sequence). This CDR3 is CAWSVGAYTEAFF. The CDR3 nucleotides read TGTGCCTGGAGTGTGGGGGCTTACACTGAAGCTTTCTTT.